The 15 T cell receptor beta chains presented below share a single source sample, sequenced in a study of sequential checkpoint blockade in melanoma. Treatment described: randomized to nivolumab then ipilimumab (arm A) or the reverse (arm B). The assay was immunoSEQ multiplex PCR, and TCRdb's table has in-frame clones only and misses some. The data show about 20,000 clones, approximately 82% seen once. The sample was CD8+ T cells sorted from blood (inferred from file names), taken from a patient given nivolumab and ipilimumab in sequence. These receptors were obtained from a human donor with melanoma.

V is TRBV5-4 and J is TRBJ2-2; the D gene is possibly TRBD1 (6 bases). The CDR3 totals 15 residues. CDR1 is SGHNT, CDR2 YYREEE, per germline (reference sequence). V was pared by 0 bases and J by 0 bases, with 6 bases between. The CDR3, as DNA: TGTGCCAGCAGCTTGGGGACAGCGAACACCGGGGAGCTGTTTTTT. Translating it yields CASSLGTANTGELFF.

The chain recombines TRBV27 with TRBJ1-2, with D unresolved. Germline V gene data show CDR1 as MNHEY and CDR2 as SMNVEV (reference sequence). Trimming shortened V by 5 bases and J by 0 bases, and 13 bases separated the two germline ends. The CDR3 covers 15 residues. The CDR3: CASSDLAAANYGYTF. The CDR3 nucleotides read TGTGCCAGCAGTGACCTGGCGGCCGCTAACTATGGCTACACCTTC.

The genes are TRBV25-1 and TRBJ2-7; no firm D call. CDR3 size: 11 residues. Per the germline V gene, CDR1 is MGHDK and CDR2 is SYGVNS. V gave up 3 bases and J gave up 4 bases, with 4 bases separating them. CDR3 sequence reads: CASSEAYEQYF. Written as DNA, the CDR3 is TGTGCCAGCAGTGAGGCTTACGAGCAGTACTTC.

J is TRBJ2-2 and V is TRBV27, with D perhaps TRBD2 (5 bases). CDR1 is MNHEY and CDR2 is SMNVEV in the germline V gene (reference sequence). Trimming removed 2 bases at V and 4 bases at J, with 8 bases between. The CDR3 runs 14 residues. CDR3 nucleotides: TGTGCCAGCAGTTTACGGGGAACCACCGGGGAGCTGTTTTTT. It codes for CASSLRGTTGELFF.

This sequence joins TRBV13 and TRBJ2-7; 8 positions agree with TRBD2. CDR3 length: 12 residues. The trim removed 5 bases at V and 7 bases at J, leaving 4 bases unmatched. Per germline, CDR1 PRHDT and CDR2 FYEKMQ (reference sequence). CDR3 DNA: TGTGCCAGCAGCCGGGGGGGGCTGGAGCAGTACTTC. It translates to CASSRGGLEQYF.

The chain joins TRBV28 to TRBJ1-1; D call uncertain. V lost 7 bases and J 3 bases, leaving 18 bases between the germline ends. Germline V lookup: CDR1 MDHEN, CDR2 SYDVKM. The CDR3 has 15 amino acids. The chain's CDR3 is CASTREGNWDTEAFF. For the CDR3, the DNA is TGTGCCAGCACCCGGGAGGGAAATTGGGACACTGAAGCTTTCTTT.

This clone was detected only a few times. This sequence joins TRBV9 and TRBJ1-3; D call uncertain. This CDR3 region has 16 residues. The germline V gene encodes CDR1 SGDLS and CDR2 YYNGEE. V was pared by 2 bases and J by 0 bases, with 12 bases between. The CDR3 DNA reads as TGTGCCAGCAGCGTGGGCAAAGGGAGCTCTGGAAACACCATATATTTT. This codes for CASSVGKGSSGNTIYF.

The chain uses TRBV19 and TRBJ2-2, with 9 positions matching TRBD1. The CDR3 spans 16 residues. The V gene end was trimmed by 0 bases and the J gene end by 3 bases; junction bases not matched to a gene: 2. From germline, CDR1 is LNHDA and CDR2 SQIVND (reference sequence). In DNA, the CDR3 is TGTGCCAGTAGTATAGACCGGGACAGGGACACCGGGGAGCTGTTTTTT. Translating gives CASSIDRDRDTGELFF.

The J gene is TRBJ2-5, the V gene TRBV9, with 8 positions matching TRBD1. The length of the CDR3 is 15 residues. Looked up from germline, CDR1 is SGDLS and CDR2 is YYNGEE. After removal of 4 bases from V and 2 bases from J, the junction contained 7 bases not matched to a gene. The CDR3: CASSPGQEPQETQYF. The CDR3 region has the DNA TGTGCCAGCAGCCCGGGACAGGAGCCTCAAGAGACCCAGTACTTC. Supplemented by reference TRBV9 and TRBJ2-5, the full variable domain reads DSGVTQTPKHLITATGQRVTLRCSPRSGDLSVYWYQQSLDQGLQFLIQYYNGEERAKGNILERFSAQQFPDLHSELNLSSLELGDSALYFCASSPGQEPQETQYFGPGTRLLVL.

The chain's CDR3 is CASSYWTGGDTDTQYF. The DNA of the CDR3 is TGTGCCAGCAGTTACTGGACGGGCGGGGACACAGATACGCAGTATTTT. This chain connects TRBV6-5 to TRBJ2-3; perhaps TRBD2 as D (6 bases). Germline CDR1 reads MNHEY; CDR2 reads SVGAGI. The CDR3 contains 16 residues. The V end lost 1 base, the J end lost 2 bases, and 13 bases lay between the germline ends.

For this clone: At one end, the junction sequence differs from germline, possibly due to a read error. The chain is built from TRBV27 and TRBJ2-1, with D perhaps matching TRBD1 (5 bases). The CDR3 covers 14 residues. CDR1 and CDR2 (germline): MNHEY, SMNVEV (reference sequence). The CDR3 region has the DNA TGTGCCAGCAGTTTAGGGGCAGTTTACAATGAGCAGCTCTTC. Its translation is CASSLGAVYNEQLF.

The chain uses TRBV7-3 and TRBJ2-5, with 9 bases that match TRBD1. The J call is doubtful: the DNA matches TRBJ2-7 better. Germline CDR1 SGHTA, CDR2 FQGTGA. The CDR3 has 15 residues. The DNA for the CDR3 is TGTGCCAGCAGCCACCCCACAGGGGGCATCTACGAGCAGTACTTC. Translation gives CASSHPTGGIYEQYF.

CDR3 sequence reads: CASSLTGVGSSYNSPLHF. The CDR3 coding sequence is TGCGCCAGCAGCTTGACAGGGGTAGGATCATCCTATAATTCACCCCTCCACTTT. The chain joins TRBV5-1 to TRBJ1-6; 7 nucleotides line up with TRBD1. The CDR3 is 18 amino acids. Germline lookup yields CDR1 SGHRS and CDR2 YFSETQ. Trimming took 1 base from V and 1 from J; bases not matched to a gene: 8.

The gene calls are TRBV14 and TRBJ2-7; weak D call: TRBD2 (5 bases). The CDR3 spans 12 residues. Trimming shortened V by 6 bases and J by 1 base, and 7 bases separated the two germline ends. Germline CDR1 SGHDN, CDR2 FVKESK. DNA for the CDR3: TGTGCCAGCAGTCGGGGTTCCTACGAGCAGTACTTC. It specifies CASSRGSYEQYF. Full variable domain (outside the CDR3, taken from reference TRBV14 and TRBJ2-7): EAGVTQFPSHSVIEKGQTVTLRCDPISGHDNLYWYRRVMGKEIKFLLHFVKESKQDESGMPNNRFLAERTGGTYSTLKVQPAELEDSGVYFCASSRGSYEQYFGPGTRLTVT.

This clone was observed a handful of times. J is TRBJ2-2 and V is TRBV9; 8 bases line up with TRBD1. Germline V gene lookup returns CDR1 SGDLS and CDR2 YYNGEE. The CDR3 length is 15 residues. V was pared by 0 bases and J by 3 bases, with 1 base of the junction left unmatched. For the CDR3, the DNA is TGTGCCAGCAGCGTAGGGACAGGGCACACCGGGGAGCTGTTTTTT. Its translation: CASSVGTGHTGELFF. The complete variable domain, with remaining parts taken from reference TRBV9 and TRBJ2-2, reads DSGVTQTPKHLITATGQRVTLRCSPRSGDLSVYWYQQSLDQGLQFLIQYYNGEERAKGNILERFSAQQFPDLHSELNLSSLELGDSALYFCASSVGTGHTGELFFGEGSRLTVL.